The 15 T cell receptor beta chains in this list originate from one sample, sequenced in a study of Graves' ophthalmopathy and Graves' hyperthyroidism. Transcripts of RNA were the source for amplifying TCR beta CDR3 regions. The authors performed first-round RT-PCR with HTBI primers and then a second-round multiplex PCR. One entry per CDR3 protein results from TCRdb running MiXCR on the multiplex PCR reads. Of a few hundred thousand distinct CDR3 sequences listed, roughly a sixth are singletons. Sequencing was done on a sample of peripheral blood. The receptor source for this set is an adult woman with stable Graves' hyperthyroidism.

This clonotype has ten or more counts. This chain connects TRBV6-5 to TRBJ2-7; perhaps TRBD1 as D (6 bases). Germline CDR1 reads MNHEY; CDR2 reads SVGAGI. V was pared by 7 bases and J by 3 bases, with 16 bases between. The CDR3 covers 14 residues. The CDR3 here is CASKEAGERYEQYF. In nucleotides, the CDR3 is TGTGCCAGCAAAGAGGCAGGGGAACGCTACGAGCAGTACTTC.

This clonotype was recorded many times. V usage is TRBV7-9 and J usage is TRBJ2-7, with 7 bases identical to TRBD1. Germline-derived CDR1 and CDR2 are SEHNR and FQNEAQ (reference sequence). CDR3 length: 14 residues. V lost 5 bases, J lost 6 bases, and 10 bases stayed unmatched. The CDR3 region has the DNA TGTGCCAGCAGCGTTGACAGGGATTATGGCGAGCAGTACTTC. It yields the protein CASSVDRDYGEQYF.

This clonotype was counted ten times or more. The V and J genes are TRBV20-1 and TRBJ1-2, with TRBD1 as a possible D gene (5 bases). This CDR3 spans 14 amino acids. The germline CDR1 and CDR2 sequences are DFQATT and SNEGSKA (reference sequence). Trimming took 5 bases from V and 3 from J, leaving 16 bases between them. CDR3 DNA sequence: TGCAGTGCTCCCGAATGGGGGAGAGACTATGGCTACACCTTC. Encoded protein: CSAPEWGRDYGYTF.

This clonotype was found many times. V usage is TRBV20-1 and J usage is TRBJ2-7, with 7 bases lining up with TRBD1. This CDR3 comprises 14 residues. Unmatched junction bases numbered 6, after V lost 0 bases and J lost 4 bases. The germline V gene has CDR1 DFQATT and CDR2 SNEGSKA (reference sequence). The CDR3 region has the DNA TGCAGTGCTAGAGAAGACAGGGCCCTATACGAGCAGTACTTC. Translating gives CSAREDRALYEQYF.

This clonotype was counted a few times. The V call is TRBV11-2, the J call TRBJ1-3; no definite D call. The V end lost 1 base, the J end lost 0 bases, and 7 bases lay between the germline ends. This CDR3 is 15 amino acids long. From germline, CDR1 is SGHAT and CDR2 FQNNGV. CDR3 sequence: CASSLGDNSGNTIYF. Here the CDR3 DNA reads TGTGCCAGCAGCTTAGGAGACAACTCTGGAAACACCATATATTTT.

Written as DNA, the CDR3 is TGTGCCAGCAGCCAAAAAGGTGGGGCAGGAGGTCGAGAGACCCAGTACTTC. The encoded protein is CASSQKGGAGGRETQYF. The rearrangement joins TRBV4-2 to TRBJ2-5; possibly TRBD1 or TRBD2 for D (5 bases each). CDR1 is LGHNA, CDR2 YNFKEQ, per germline. The V and J ends lost 2 bases and 4 bases respectively, with 20 bases between them. There are 17 residues in the CDR3.

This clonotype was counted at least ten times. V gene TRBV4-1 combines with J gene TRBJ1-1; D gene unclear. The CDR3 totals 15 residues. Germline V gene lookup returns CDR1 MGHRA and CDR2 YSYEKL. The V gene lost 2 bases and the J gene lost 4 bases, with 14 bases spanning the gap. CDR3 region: CASSQPRTRGTEAFF. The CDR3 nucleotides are TGCGCCAGCAGCCAACCTAGGACCCGTGGCACTGAAGCTTTCTTT.

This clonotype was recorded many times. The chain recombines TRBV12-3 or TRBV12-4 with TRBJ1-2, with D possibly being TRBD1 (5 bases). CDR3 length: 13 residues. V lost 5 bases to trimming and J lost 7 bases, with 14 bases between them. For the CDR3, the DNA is TGTGCCAGCAGTGCACGGGACGGGTCTGGCTACACCTTC. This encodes CASSARDGSGYTF.

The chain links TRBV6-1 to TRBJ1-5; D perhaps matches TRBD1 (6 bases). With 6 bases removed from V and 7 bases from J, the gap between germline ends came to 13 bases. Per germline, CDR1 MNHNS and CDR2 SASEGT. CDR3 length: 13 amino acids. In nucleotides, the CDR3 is TGTGCCAGCAGCGAGGGGGACGGACAGCCCCAGCATTTT. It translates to CASSEGDGQPQHF.

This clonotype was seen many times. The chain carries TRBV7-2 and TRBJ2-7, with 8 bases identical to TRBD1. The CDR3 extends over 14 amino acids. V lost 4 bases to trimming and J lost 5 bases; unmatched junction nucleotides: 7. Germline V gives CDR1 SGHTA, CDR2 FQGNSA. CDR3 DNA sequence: TGTGCCAGCAGCTACCCAGGGGGCCGGAACGAGCAGTACTTC. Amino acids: CASSYPGGRNEQYF.

The CDR3 sequence: CASSYTTDTEAFF. The CDR3 DNA is TGTGCCAGCAGTTACACGACAGACACTGAAGCTTTCTTT. The gene calls are TRBV6-2 or TRBV6-3 and TRBJ1-1; D is possibly TRBD1 (5 bases). CDR3 length: 13 residues. V lost 2 bases to trimming and J lost 3 bases, with 7 bases between them. Per the germline V gene, CDR1 is MNHEY and CDR2 is SVGEGT.

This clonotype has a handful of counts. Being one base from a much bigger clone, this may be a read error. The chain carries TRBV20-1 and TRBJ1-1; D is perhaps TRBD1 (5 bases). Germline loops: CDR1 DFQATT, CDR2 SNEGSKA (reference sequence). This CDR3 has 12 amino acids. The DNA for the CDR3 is TGCAGTGCTAGAGCAGGGTGGGTTGAAGCTTGCTTT. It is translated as CSARAGWVEACF.

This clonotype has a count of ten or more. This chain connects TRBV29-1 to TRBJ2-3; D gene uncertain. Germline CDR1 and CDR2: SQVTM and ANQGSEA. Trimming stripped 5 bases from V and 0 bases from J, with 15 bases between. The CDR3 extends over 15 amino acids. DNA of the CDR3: TGCAGCGTTACACCCATCGGCAGAAGCACAGATACGCAGTATTTT. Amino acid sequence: CSVTPIGRSTDTQYF.

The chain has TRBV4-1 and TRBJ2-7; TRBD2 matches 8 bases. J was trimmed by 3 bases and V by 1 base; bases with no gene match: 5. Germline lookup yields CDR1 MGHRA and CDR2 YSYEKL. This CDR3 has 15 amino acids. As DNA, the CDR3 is TGCGCCAGCAGCCAAGGAAGCGGGAGTCTCTACGAGCAGTACTTC. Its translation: CASSQGSGSLYEQYF.

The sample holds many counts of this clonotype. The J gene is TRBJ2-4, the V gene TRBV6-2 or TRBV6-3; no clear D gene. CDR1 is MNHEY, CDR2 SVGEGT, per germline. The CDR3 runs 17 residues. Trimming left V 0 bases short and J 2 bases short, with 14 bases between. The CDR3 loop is CASSYSPGSQTKNIQYF. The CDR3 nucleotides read TGTGCCAGCAGTTACTCGCCGGGCTCTCAGACCAAAAACATTCAGTACTTC.